Listed below are T cell receptor beta chains from one sample, sequenced in a study of vaccination effects on CD4 cells after COVID-19. Sequenced by immunoSEQ multiplex PCR; TCRdb stores in-frame clones only, minus some. The sample lists 52,000 or so clones; under 75% were seen once. Their antigens are not known. The sequenced sample was CD4+ T cells from PBMCs cultured with SARS-CoV-2 spike peptides, obtained before COVID-19 vaccination. These receptors originate from a human donor who received a COVID-19 vaccine. CDR3s include the opening cysteine and the closing phenylalanine or tryptophan. The D gene is left open where the match is weak.

CDR3 DNA,CDR3 protein,V gene,CDR3 length,J gene,D gene
TGTGCCAGCAGCCTCCCCGAAGTCCCTGGGGCCAACGTCCTGACTTTC,CASSLPEVPGANVLTF,TRBV6-2/TRBV6-3,16,TRBJ2-6,.
TGTGCCAGCAGCCAAGAAGATCGGCCCGCTGGGGGCTACACCTTC,CASSQEDRPAGGYTF,TRBV4-2,15,TRBJ1-2,.
TGTGCCAGTAGTACTAAGGGGGATACACCCCTCCACTTT,CASSTKGDTPLHF,TRBV19,13,TRBJ1-6,.
TGTGCCAGTAGTAATCCCTCTAGGGGTGGCTACACCTTC,CASSNPSRGGYTF,TRBV19,13,TRBJ1-2,.
TGTGCCAGCAGTTACAGGCCTTCTGGAAACACCATATATTTT,CASSYRPSGNTIYF,TRBV6-2/TRBV6-3,14,TRBJ1-3,.
TGTGCTAGCAGCTTATCCTACGGGAACACCGGGGAGCTGTTTTTT,CASSLSYGNTGELFF,TRBV7-7,15,TRBJ2-2,.
TGTGCCAGCAGTTACTCCAGACCCAGATTAACTGAAGCTTTCTTT,CASSYSRPRLTEAFF,TRBV6-5,15,TRBJ1-1,.
TGTGCCAGCAGTTACTCCAGAGTAAACACTGAAGCTTTCTTT,CASSYSRVNTEAFF,TRBV6-2/TRBV6-3,14,TRBJ1-1,.
TGTGCCAGCAGCCGTAGGACTGGTTACGAGCAGTACTTC,CASSRRTGYEQYF,TRBV9,13,TRBJ2-7,.
TGTGCCATCAGTGAGGGGGTGGGCTATGAGCAGTTCTTC,CAISEGVGYEQFF,TRBV10-3,13,TRBJ2-1,.
TGTGCCAGCAGTGAACAGACGAGCTCCTACAATGAGCAGTTCTTC,CASSEQTSSYNEQFF,TRBV2,15,TRBJ2-1,.
TGTGCCAGCAGTTTTTCCCTTGAGGGTGGTGAAGCTTTCTTT,CASSFSLEGGEAFF,TRBV27,14,TRBJ1-1,.